This T cell receptor beta chain is from a study of T cell changes during pregnancy in multiple sclerosis. This CDR3 is built from 15 residues. Germline CDR1 and CDR2: SGHVS and FQNEAQ. V shed 2 bases and J 5 bases; nucleotides not matched to a gene: 7. Clones were read by immunoSEQ multiplex PCR, and TCRdb kept only the in-frame ones, dropping some. The profile covers some 81,000 clones, with about 92% appearing a single time and approximately 2.4% taken by the ten largest. Sequencing was performed on peripheral blood, taken after pregnancy. The sequence came from a female donor in good health, enrolled as a control in a pregnancy study. The chain is built from TRBV7-8 and TRBJ2-5; 8 bases align to TRBD2. CDR3 bases: TGTGCCAGCAGCTTACTTGGCGGGGGGTTCGAGACCCAGTACTTC. As protein: CASSLLGGGFETQYF.